This TCR beta chain was found in a study of T cell changes during pregnancy in multiple sclerosis (dated by TCRdb to about 2019). Concerning the study at large: In women with multiple sclerosis, the researchers looked at how the T cell repertoire shifted as pregnancy progressed.

Details on this clone: Which antigen it targets is not known. Per-nucleotide qualities are absent, and no much larger clonotype sits a single base away.

The library was generated by the immunoSEQ multiplex PCR assay. Not all clones reach the TCRdb copy of this immuneACCESS table, which keeps in-frame sequences only. Checked studies attribute under half of the gap to unresolved V genes and leave the rest unexplained. The sample records roughly 38,000 clones, 90% to 95% of which are singletons. The top ten clonotypes cover 0.65% to 0.85% of the sample. A distance of 12 bases separates the germline ends of V and J, which lose 3 bases and 4 bases respectively. CDR1 and CDR2 are read off the germline V gene as MNHNS and SASEGT. Measured from the cysteine to the phenylalanine, the CDR3 is 14 residues long. The sequence is cut down to CDR3 DNA, 42 bases in frame from base 1.

This specimen was CD4+ T cells from peripheral blood mononuclear cells, taken in the second trimester of pregnancy. This sequence uses TRBV6-1 and TRBJ1-2; the D segment could be TRBD1, given 5 matching bases. The sequence came from a female donor in good health, enrolled as a control in a pregnancy study. This receptor has the CDR3 CASSEGERAYGYTF. The nucleotides are TGTGCCAGCAGTGAGGGGGAGCGGGCCTATGGCTACACCTTC.